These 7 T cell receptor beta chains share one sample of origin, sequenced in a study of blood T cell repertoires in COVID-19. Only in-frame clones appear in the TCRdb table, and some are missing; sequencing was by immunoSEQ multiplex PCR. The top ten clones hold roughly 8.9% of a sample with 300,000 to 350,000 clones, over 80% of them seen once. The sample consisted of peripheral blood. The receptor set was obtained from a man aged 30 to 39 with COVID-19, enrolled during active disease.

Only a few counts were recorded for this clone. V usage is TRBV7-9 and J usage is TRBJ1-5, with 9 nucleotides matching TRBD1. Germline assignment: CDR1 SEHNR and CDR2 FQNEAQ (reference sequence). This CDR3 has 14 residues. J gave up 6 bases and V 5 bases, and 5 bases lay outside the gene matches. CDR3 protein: CASSPGTGFQPQHF. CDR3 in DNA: TGTGCCAGCAGCCCCGGGACAGGGTTTCAGCCCCAGCATTTT. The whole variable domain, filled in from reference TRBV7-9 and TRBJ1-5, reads DTGVSQNPRHKITKRGQNVTFRCDPISEHNRLYWYRQTLGQGPEFLTYFQNEAQLEKSRLLSDRFSAERPKGSFSTLEIQRTEQGDSAMYLCASSPGTGFQPQHFGDGTRLSIL.

As DNA, the CDR3 is TGTGCCAGCAGCACCCGGGCCCCCCCCCTGGGGCTTAATCAGCCCCAGCATTTT. This codes for CASSTRAPPLGLNQPQHF. The chain has TRBV7-8 and TRBJ1-5; D may be TRBD1 (5 bases). The V end lost 5 bases, the J end lost 4 bases, and 24 bases lay between the germline ends. This CDR3 contains 18 residues. Germline V lookup: CDR1 SGHVS, CDR2 FQNEAQ.

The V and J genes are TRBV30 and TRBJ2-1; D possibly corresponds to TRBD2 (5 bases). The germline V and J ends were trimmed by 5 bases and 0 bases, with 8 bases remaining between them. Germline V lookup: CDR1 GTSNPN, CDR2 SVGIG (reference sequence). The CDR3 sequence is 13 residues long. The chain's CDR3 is CAWGEGSYNEQFF. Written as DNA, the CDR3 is TGTGCCTGGGGTGAGGGCTCCTACAATGAGCAGTTCTTC.

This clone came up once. The CDR3 sequence: CASSVDVEVAGPQYF. The CDR3 bases are TGTGCCAGCAGCGTAGATGTGGAGGTAGCGGGACCCCAGTACTTC. This chain uses TRBV9 with TRBJ2-5; 8 positions match TRBD2. Germline CDR1 is SGDLS and CDR2 is YYNGEE. The CDR3 is 15 residues long. The J segment lost 9 bases and the V segment lost 0 bases, leaving 10 bases of the junction unmatched.

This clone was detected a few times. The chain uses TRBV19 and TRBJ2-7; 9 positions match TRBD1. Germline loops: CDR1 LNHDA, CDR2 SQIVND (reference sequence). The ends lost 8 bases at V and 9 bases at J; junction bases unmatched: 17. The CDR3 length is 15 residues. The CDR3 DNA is TGTGCCAGTTCAAATACCGGGACAGGGTTTGTTGGGCAGTACTTC. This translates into CASSNTGTGFVGQYF.

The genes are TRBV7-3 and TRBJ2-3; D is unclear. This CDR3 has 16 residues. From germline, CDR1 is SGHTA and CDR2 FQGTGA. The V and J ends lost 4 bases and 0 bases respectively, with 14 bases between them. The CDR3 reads CASSSGLRSSTDTQYF. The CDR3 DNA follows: TGTGCCAGCAGCTCCGGTTTGAGATCTAGCACAGATACGCAGTATTTT.

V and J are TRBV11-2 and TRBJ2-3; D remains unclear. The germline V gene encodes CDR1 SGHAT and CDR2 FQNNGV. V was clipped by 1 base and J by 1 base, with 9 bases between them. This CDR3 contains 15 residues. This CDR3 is CASSLVGLGTDTQYF. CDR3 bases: TGTGCCAGCAGCTTAGTAGGTCTAGGCACAGATACGCAGTATTTT.